The 14 T cell receptor beta chains below were found in one sample sequenced in a study of blood T cell repertoires in COVID-19. Generated by immunoSEQ multiplex PCR, the TCRdb table keeps only in-frame clones and is missing some. The table records about 310,000 clones, 80% to 90% of them present only once. Specimen: PBMCs or T cells enriched from blood (not recorded which). All receptors come from a man aged 30 to 45 who had recovered from COVID-19.

CDR3 in DNA: TGTGCCAGCAGCTCAAACTACGAGCAGTACTTC. This translates into CASSSNYEQYF. The J gene is TRBJ2-7, the V gene TRBV11-2, with no clear D. The germline V gene encodes CDR1 SGHAT and CDR2 FQNNGV. The V and J ends lost 4 bases and 3 bases respectively, with 4 bases between them. This CDR3 is 11 amino acids long.

The chain is built from TRBV19 and TRBJ1-5, with D possibly TRBD1 on 5 matching bases. The CDR3 consists of 15 residues. CDR1 and CDR2 from the germline V gene are LNHDA and SQIVND (reference sequence). V was cut by 4 bases and J by 7 bases, with 17 bases left in between. As DNA, the CDR3 is TGTGCCAGTAGTAGCGGACAAGTGGGGCCACAGCCCCAGCATTTT. Its protein is CASSSGQVGPQPQHF.

This rearrangement joins TRBV4-1 to TRBJ1-5; D perhaps matches TRBD1 (5 bases). CDR3 length: 17 residues. The germline gives CDR1 MGHRA, CDR2 YSYEKL. Trimming took 0 bases from V and 3 from J, leaving 15 bases between them. CDR3 in DNA: TGCGCCAGCAGCCAAGATTTTATCAGGGCGACCAATCAGCCCCAGCATTTT. Its translation is CASSQDFIRATNQPQHF.

This clone was detected only a few times. V gene TRBV10-1 combines with J gene TRBJ1-2; D may be TRBD1 (5 bases). The germline CDR1 and CDR2 sequences are WNHNN and SYGVQD (reference sequence). Deletions cut 11 bases from V and 7 bases from J, with 17 bases between. The CDR3 covers 12 residues. The CDR3 protein is CAPRARVGGYTF. DNA of the CDR3: TGCGCCCCCAGGGCCCGGGTCGGTGGCTACACCTTC.

The chain combines TRBV27 with TRBJ1-2; 7 nucleotides agree with TRBD1. J gave up 7 bases and V 0 bases, and 2 bases lay outside the gene matches. CDR3 length: 13 residues. The germline V gene encodes CDR1 MNHEY and CDR2 SMNVEV (reference sequence). The DNA of the CDR3 is TGTGCCAGCAGTTTATCCGCAGGGGGTGGCTACACCTTC. This codes for CASSLSAGGGYTF.

J is TRBJ2-2 and V is TRBV5-1; tentative D call: TRBD2 (5 bases). There are 14 residues in the CDR3. The germline V gene encodes CDR1 SGHRS and CDR2 YFSETQ. Trimming shortened V by 0 bases and J by 8 bases, and 11 bases separated the two germline ends. DNA for the CDR3: TGCGCCAGCAGCTTGGCCCAAAGAGGGGGGGAGCTGTTTTTT. It is translated as CASSLAQRGGELFF.

Comments on this clone: The identical CDR3 is also encoded by other nucleotide sequences in the sample. This sequence joins TRBV6-5 and TRBJ1-1; D possibly corresponds to TRBD1 (6 bases). Germline V gives CDR1 MNHEY, CDR2 SVGAGI. The CDR3 is 13 residues long. The V end lost 7 bases, the J end lost 1 base, and 10 bases lay between the germline ends. The CDR3 loop is CASTIQGNTEAFF. The CDR3 bases are TGTGCCAGCACGATACAGGGGAACACTGAAGCTTTCTTT.

This sequence joins TRBV6-1 and TRBJ1-3; D is unresolved. CDR1 MNHNS and CDR2 SASEGT come from the germline V gene. The CDR3 runs to 16 residues. V lost 4 bases to trimming and J lost 4 bases, with 17 bases between them. CDR3: CASSAHRTPGGNTIYF. As DNA, the CDR3 is TGTGCCAGCAGTGCCCACCGAACTCCGGGGGGAAACACCATATATTTT.

V gene TRBV6-6 combines with J gene TRBJ1-2; TRBD1 is a possible D gene (6 bases). V was clipped by 7 bases and J by 3 bases, with 15 bases between them. This CDR3 has 14 amino acids. CDR1 and CDR2 from the germline V gene are MNHNY and SVGAGI (reference sequence). CDR3 sequence (DNA): TGTGCCAGCACTGTCGCAGGGGATTACTATGGCTACACCTTC. It encodes CASTVAGDYYGYTF.

The chain joins TRBV12-3 or TRBV12-4 to TRBJ1-2; perhaps TRBD1 as D (6 bases). The length of the CDR3 is 13 residues. V was cut by 3 bases and J by 8 bases, with 13 bases left in between. CDR3 sequence reads: CASSFEVGGGYTF. DNA for the CDR3: TGTGCCAGCAGTTTTGAAGTTGGGGGCGGCTACACCTTC.

The gene calls are TRBV7-9 and TRBJ2-1; 9 positions match TRBD1. The germline CDR1 and CDR2 sequences are SEHNR and FQNEAQ (reference sequence). Unmatched junction bases numbered 7, after V lost 10 bases and J lost 6 bases. The CDR3 sequence is 13 residues long. The CDR3 is CATTRQGGNEQFF. The CDR3 region has the DNA TGTGCCACAACCCGACAGGGGGGCAATGAGCAGTTCTTC.

The chain recombines TRBV19 with TRBJ1-6, with 9 bases aligning to TRBD1. V was clipped by 8 bases and J by 5 bases; unmatched bases: 7. CDR1 is LNHDA, CDR2 SQIVND, per germline (reference sequence). This CDR3 contains 15 residues. In DNA form, the CDR3 reads TGTGCCAGTCAAGCGGGACAGGGTAATAATTCACCCCTCCACTTT. It encodes CASQAGQGNNSPLHF. Using reference TRBV19 and TRBJ1-6 for the parts outside the CDR3, the full variable domain is DGGITQSPKYLFRKEGQNVTLSCEQNLNHDAMYWYRQDPGQGLRLIYYSQIVNDFQKGDIAEGYSVSREKKESFPLTVTSAQKNPTAFYLCASQAGQGNNSPLHFGNGTRLTVT.

The genes are TRBV24-1 and TRBJ2-7; 9 bases align to TRBD1. Germline CDR1 and CDR2: KGHDR and SFDVKD. With 5 bases clipped from V and 2 bases from J, the junction kept 0 bases outside the gene matches. This CDR3 is built from 13 residues. This CDR3 is CATSGTGAYEQYF. In DNA form, the CDR3 reads TGTGCCACCAGTGGGACAGGGGCCTACGAGCAGTACTTC.

This clone was recorded a few times. The J gene is TRBJ2-2, the V gene TRBV5-5, with no clear D. With 5 bases removed from V and 5 bases from J, the gap between germline ends came to 10 bases. CDR1 is SGHKS, CDR2 YYEKEE, per germline (reference sequence). The CDR3 loop spans 13 amino acids. CDR3 sequence: CASSRQRTGELFF. CDR3 sequence (DNA): TGTGCCAGCAGTCGCCAGCGAACCGGGGAGCTGTTTTTT. Variable domain in full (rest from reference TRBV5-5 and TRBJ2-2): DAGVTQSPTHLIKTRGQQVTLRCSPISGHKSVSWYQQVLGQGPQFIFQYYEKEERGRGNFPDRFSARQFPNYSSELNVNALLLGDSALYLCASSRQRTGELFFGEGSRLTVL.